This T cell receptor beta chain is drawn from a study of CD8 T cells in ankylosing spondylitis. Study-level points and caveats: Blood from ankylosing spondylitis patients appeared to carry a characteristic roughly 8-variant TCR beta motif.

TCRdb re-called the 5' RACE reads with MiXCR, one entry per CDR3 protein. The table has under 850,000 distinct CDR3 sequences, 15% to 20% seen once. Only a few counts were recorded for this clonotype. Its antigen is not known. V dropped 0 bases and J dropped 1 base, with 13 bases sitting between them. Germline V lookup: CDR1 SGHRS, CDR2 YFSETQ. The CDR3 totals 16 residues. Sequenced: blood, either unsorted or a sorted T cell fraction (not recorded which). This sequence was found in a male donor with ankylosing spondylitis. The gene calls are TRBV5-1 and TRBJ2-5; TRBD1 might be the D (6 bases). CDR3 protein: CASSLAGVDSQETQYF. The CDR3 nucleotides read TGCGCCAGCAGCTTGGCCGGTGTGGACAGCCAAGAGACCCAGTACTTC.